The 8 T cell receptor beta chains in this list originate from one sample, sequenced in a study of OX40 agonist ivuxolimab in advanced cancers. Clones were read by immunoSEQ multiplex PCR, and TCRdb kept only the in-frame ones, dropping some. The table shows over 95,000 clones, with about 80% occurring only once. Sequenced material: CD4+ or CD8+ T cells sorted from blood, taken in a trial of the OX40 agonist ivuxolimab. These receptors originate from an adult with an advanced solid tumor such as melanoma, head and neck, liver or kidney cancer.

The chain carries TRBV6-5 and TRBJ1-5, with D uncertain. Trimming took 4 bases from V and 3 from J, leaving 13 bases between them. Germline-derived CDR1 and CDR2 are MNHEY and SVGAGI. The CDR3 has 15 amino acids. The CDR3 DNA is TGTGCCAGCAGTTCCGCGTTGTCCCTCAATCAGCCCCAGCATTTT. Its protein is CASSSALSLNQPQHF.

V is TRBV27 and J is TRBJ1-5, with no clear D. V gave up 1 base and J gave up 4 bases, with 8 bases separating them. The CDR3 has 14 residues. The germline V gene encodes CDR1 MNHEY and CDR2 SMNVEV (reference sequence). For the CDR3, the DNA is TGTGCCAGCAGTTTATTTTGGGGAAATCAGCCCCAGCATTTT. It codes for CASSLFWGNQPQHF.

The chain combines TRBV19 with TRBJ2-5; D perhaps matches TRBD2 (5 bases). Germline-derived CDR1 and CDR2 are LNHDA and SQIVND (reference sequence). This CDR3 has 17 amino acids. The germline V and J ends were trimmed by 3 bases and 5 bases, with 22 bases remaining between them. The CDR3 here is CASSIGSAADFRETQYF. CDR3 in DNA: TGTGCCAGTAGTATCGGATCAGCGGCCGATTTTCGCGAGACCCAGTACTTC.

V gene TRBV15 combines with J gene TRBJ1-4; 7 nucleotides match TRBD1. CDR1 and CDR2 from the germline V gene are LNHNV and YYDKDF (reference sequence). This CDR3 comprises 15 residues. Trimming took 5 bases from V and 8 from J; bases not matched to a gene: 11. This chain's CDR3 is CATSGRQGVGEKLFF. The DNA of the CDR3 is TGTGCCACCAGCGGAAGACAGGGTGTTGGCGAAAAACTGTTTTTT.

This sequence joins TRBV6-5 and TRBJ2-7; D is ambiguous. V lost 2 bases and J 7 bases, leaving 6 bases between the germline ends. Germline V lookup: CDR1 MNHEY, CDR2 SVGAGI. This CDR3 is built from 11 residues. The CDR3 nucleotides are TGTGCCAGCAGTTACGTAGGAGAGCAGTACTTC. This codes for CASSYVGEQYF.

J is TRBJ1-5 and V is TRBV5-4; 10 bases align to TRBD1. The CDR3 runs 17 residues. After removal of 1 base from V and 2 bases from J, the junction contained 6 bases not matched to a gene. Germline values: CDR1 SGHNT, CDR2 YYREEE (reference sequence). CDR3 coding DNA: TGTGCCAGCAGCTTGAACCCGACAGGGGGCGGCAATCAGCCCCAGCATTTT. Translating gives CASSLNPTGGGNQPQHF.

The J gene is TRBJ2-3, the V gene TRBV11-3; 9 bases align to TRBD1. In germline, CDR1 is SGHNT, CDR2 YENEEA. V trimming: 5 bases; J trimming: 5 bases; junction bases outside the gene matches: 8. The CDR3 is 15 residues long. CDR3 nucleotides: TGTGCCAGCAGCCTAAACAGGGGGCGAGGAGATACGCAGTATTTT. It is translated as CASSLNRGRGDTQYF.

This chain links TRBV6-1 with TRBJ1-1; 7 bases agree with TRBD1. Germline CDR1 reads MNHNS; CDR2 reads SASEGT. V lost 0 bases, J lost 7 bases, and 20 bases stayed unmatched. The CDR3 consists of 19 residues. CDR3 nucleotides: TGTGCCAGCAGTGAAGCGGCCCCCCACCCCACAGGGGCAGTAGGTGAAGCTTTCTTT. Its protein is CASSEAAPHPTGAVGEAFF.